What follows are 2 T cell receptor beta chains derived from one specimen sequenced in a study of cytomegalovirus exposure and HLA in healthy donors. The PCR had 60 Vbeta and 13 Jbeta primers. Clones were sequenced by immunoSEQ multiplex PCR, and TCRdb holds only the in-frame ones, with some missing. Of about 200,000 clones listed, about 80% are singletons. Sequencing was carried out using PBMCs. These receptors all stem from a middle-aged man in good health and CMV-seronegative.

In nucleotides, the CDR3 is TGTGCCAGCAGCCCCCGCGAGCGACGGACCCAGTACTTC. It translates to CASSPRERRTQYF. The V call is TRBV7-6, the J call TRBJ2-5; D unclear. The CDR3 is 13 residues long. Germline V gene sequence: CDR1 SGHVS, CDR2 FNYEAQ. With 5 bases removed from V and 7 bases from J, the gap between germline ends came to 14 bases.

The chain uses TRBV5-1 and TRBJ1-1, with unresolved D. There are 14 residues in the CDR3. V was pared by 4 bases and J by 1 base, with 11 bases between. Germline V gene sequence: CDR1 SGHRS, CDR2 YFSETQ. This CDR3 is CASSSEISNTEAFF. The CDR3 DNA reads TGCGCCAGCAGCAGTGAGATATCGAACACTGAAGCTTTCTTT.